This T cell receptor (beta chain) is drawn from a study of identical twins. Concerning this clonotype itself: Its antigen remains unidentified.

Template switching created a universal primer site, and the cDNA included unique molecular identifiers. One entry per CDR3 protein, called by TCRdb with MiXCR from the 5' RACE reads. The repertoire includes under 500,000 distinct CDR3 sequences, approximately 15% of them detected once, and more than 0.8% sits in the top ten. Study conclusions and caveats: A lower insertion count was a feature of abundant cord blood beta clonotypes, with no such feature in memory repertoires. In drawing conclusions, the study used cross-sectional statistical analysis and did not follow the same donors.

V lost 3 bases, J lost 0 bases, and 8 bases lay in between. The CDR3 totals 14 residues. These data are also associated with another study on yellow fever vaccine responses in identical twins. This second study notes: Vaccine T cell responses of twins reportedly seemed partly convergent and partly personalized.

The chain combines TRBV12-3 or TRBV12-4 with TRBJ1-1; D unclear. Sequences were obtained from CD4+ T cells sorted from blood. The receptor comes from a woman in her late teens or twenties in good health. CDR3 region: CASSLTVLNTEAFF. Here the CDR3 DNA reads TGTGCCAGCAGTTTGACGGTCTTGAACACTGAAGCTTTCTTT.